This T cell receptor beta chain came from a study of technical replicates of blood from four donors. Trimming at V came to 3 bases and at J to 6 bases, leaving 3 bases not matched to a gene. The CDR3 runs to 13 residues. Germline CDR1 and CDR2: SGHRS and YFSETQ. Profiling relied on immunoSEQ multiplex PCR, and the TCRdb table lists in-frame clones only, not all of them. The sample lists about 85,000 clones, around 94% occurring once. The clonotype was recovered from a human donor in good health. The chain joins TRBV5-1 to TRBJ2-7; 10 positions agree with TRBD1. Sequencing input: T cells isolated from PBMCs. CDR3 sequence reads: CASSWGTGAEQYF. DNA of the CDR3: TGCGCCAGCAGCTGGGGGACAGGGGCCGAGCAGTACTTC.